The present TCR beta chain was sequenced within a study of blood T cell repertoires in COVID-19. Study at large: Both acute and convalescent COVID-19 samples were obtained from the United States, Italy and Spain.

Participant age was roughly 18 to 95 years, and participants resided in about two dozen US areas. It was within 2 weeks before study entry that exposed participants met a COVID-19 case. As originally analysed: Estimation of nucleated cell counts was performed using reference gene primer amplification. Using immunoSEQ multiplex PCR, the repertoire was profiled, and TCRdb retains in-frame clones only, with some absent. V and J calls and clone size are copied from that table; D and trimming were computed from the DNA. The top ten hold over 1% of the sample, which has 350,000 or so clones, around nine tenths seen once. What was sequenced was PBMCs or T cells enriched from blood (not recorded which). This receptor was identified in a woman between 25 and 40 years old who had been exposed to COVID-19.

The CDR3 DNA reads as TGTGCCAGCAGCTTGGGTCAGGGGGCTTTGAATGAGCAGTTCTTC. It codes for CASSLGQGALNEQFF. The V and J genes are TRBV5-5 and TRBJ2-1; 8 bases are a match to TRBD1. CDR1 is SGHKS and CDR2 is YYEKEE in the germline V gene (reference sequence). The CDR3 covers 15 residues. J was trimmed by 7 bases and V by 0 bases; bases with no gene match: 6.